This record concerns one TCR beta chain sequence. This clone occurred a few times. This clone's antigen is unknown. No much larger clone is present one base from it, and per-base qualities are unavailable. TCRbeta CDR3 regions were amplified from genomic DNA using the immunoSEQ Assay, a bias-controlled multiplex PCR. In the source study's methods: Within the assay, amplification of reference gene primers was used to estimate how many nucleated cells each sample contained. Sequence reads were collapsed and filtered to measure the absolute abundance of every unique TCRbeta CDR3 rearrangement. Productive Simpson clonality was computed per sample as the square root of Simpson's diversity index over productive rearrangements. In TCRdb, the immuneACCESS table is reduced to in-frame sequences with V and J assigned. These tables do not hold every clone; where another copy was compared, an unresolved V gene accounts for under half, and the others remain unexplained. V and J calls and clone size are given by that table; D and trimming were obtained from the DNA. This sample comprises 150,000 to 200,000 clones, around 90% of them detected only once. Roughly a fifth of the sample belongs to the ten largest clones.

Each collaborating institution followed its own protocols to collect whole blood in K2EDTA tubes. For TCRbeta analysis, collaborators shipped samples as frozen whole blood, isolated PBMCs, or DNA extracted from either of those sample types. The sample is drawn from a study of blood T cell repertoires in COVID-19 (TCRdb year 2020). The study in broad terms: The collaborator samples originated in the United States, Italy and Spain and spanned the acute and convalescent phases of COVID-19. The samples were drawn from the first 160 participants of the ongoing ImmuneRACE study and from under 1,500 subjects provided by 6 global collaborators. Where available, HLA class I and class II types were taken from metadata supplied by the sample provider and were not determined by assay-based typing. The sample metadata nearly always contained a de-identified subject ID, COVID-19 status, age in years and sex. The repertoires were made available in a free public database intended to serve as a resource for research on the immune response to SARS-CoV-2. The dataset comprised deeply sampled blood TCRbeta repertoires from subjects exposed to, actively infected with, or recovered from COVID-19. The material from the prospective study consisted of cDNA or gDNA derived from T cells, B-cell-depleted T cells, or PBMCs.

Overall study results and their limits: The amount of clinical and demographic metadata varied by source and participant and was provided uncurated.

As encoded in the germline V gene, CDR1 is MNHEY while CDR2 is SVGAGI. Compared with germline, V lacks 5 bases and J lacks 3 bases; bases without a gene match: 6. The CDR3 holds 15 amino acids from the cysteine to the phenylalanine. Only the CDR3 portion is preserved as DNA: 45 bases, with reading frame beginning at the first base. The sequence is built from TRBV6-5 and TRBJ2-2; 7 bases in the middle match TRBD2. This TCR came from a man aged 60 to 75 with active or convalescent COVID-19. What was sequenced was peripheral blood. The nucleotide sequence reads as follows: TGTGCCAGCAGTCCCGACGCGGGGGACACCGGGGAGCTGTTTTTT. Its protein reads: CASSPDAGDTGELFF.